What follows are 30 T cell receptor beta chains derived from one specimen sequenced in a study of blood T cells in healthy people across ages. A second PCR of roughly 6 to 12 cycles used a sample-barcoded 5' primer and a J-beta primer mix. TCRdb itself ran the 5' RACE reads through MiXCR, one entry per CDR3 protein. The sample yields 800,000 or so distinct CDR3 sequences, around 25% seen once. This same sample was also taken into another study, of T cells of mothers and their children.

The material sequenced was blood. The receptors derive from a boy aged 5-17 years in good health.

This clonotype has a handful of counts. V gene TRBV20-1 combines with J gene TRBJ2-5; unclear D gene. The end of the DNA fits TRBJ2-7 better, so the J call may be wrong. This CDR3 spans 14 amino acids. Germline CDR1 is DFQATT and CDR2 is SNEGSKA (reference sequence). For the CDR3, the DNA is TGCAGTGCTAATCATCCATGGGACTCCTACGAGCAGTACTTC. Protein sequence: CSANHPWDSYEQYF.

There are a few counts of this clonotype. The rearrangement links TRBV14 to TRBJ1-6; D is perhaps TRBD1 (6 bases). Trimming removed 0 bases at V and 11 bases at J, with 17 bases between. CDR1 and CDR2 (germline): SGHDN, FVKESK. The CDR3 runs to 16 residues. The CDR3 DNA reads as TGTGCCAGCAGCCAAGATTGGAGGGGGGCTAAGCCACCCCTCCACTTT. This translates into CASSQDWRGAKPPLHF.

Regarding this clonotype: At one end, the junction sequence differs from germline, possibly due to a read error. The chain links TRBV12-3 or TRBV12-4 to TRBJ2-3; 8 bases align to TRBD1. The CDR3 loop spans 15 amino acids. DNA of the CDR3: TGTGCCAGCAGGCTGAGGACAGGGAGCGCAGATACGGAGTATTTT. It specifies CASRLRTGSADTEYF.

The table lists this clonotype with a few counts. In this CDR3 the conserved last residue, phenylalanine or tryptophan, is missing, so a read error is likely. This chain connects TRBV27 to TRBJ1-2, with 7 bases fitting TRBD1. Trimming removed 5 bases from V and 4 bases from J; junction bases left unmatched: 10. Germline CDR1 reads MNHEY; CDR2 reads SMNVEV (reference sequence). The CDR3 covers 15 residues. Here the CDR3 reads CASSPGLGGFYGYTL. DNA of the CDR3: TGTGCCAGCAGTCCTGGTTTAGGGGGCTTCTATGGCTACACCCTC.

This chain joins TRBV4-1 and TRBJ1-1, with TRBD1 as a possible D gene (6 bases). The CDR3 covers 14 residues. CDR1 and CDR2 from the germline V gene are MGHRA and YSYEKL. V was cut by 2 bases and J by 3 bases, with 10 bases left in between. The CDR3 sequence: CASSQPGEDTEAFF. CDR3 nucleotides: TGCGCCAGCAGCCAACCAGGGGAAGACACTGAAGCTTTCTTT.

V gene TRBV27 combines with J gene TRBJ1-1, with D perhaps matching TRBD1 (6 bases). Trimming took 5 bases from V and 8 from J, leaving 15 bases between them. The germline CDR1 and CDR2 sequences are MNHEY and SMNVEV (reference sequence). This CDR3 region has 13 residues. The CDR3 DNA reads TGTGCCAGCAGTCGTCGACAGGCCGCGGAAGCTTTCTTT. This encodes CASSRRQAAEAFF.

CDR3 protein: CASSPEPGARTEAFF. CDR3 DNA: TGTGCCAGCAGCCCTGAACCGGGGGCGCGCACTGAAGCTTTCTTT. This sequence joins TRBV7-2 and TRBJ1-1; D might be TRBD1 (6 bases). V shed 5 bases and J shed 4 bases, with 17 bases lying between them. The CDR3 sequence is 15 residues long. The germline V gene has CDR1 SGHTA and CDR2 FQGNSA.

This clonotype appeared many times. V and J are TRBV29-1 and TRBJ2-7; 9 nucleotides agree with TRBD1. CDR3 length: 12 residues. The germline CDR1 and CDR2 sequences are SQVTM and ANQGSEA. The trim removed 6 bases at V and 4 bases at J, leaving 4 bases unmatched. DNA of the CDR3: TGCAGCGTCGGACAGGGGATATACGAGCAGTACTTC. It yields the protein CSVGQGIYEQYF.

Only a few counts were recorded for this clonotype. The chain uses TRBV5-1 and TRBJ1-1; D is unresolved. The length of the CDR3 is 13 residues. The germline CDR1 and CDR2 sequences are SGHRS and YFSETQ. The germline V and J ends were trimmed by 0 bases and 4 bases, with 7 bases remaining between them. CDR3 region: CASSLDSFTEAFF. Written as DNA, the CDR3 is TGCGCCAGCAGCTTGGACAGCTTCACTGAAGCTTTCTTT.

V usage is TRBV7-2 and J usage is TRBJ2-5; a weak D match, TRBD1 (7 bases). This CDR3 region has 16 residues. CDR1 is SGHTA, CDR2 FQGNSA, per germline. V was clipped by 6 bases and J by 3 bases, with 20 bases between them. This CDR3 reads CASSSLGAGGKETQYF. CDR3 sequence (DNA): TGTGCCAGCAGTTCCCTCGGGGCAGGGGGGAAAGAGACCCAGTACTTC. Supplemented by reference TRBV7-2 and TRBJ2-5, the full variable domain reads GAGVSQSPSNKVTEKGKDVELRCDPISGHTALYWYRQSLGQGLEFLIYFQGNSAPDKSGLPSDRFSAERTGGSVSTLTIQRTQQEDSAVYLCASSSLGAGGKETQYFGPGTRLLVL.

The rearrangement links TRBV28 to TRBJ2-5; perhaps TRBD1 as D (5 bases). The J call could be wrong; TRBJ2-1 is a better fit for the DNA end. This CDR3 comprises 13 residues. CDR1 and CDR2 from the germline V gene are MDHEN and SYDVKM. DNA of the CDR3: TGTGCCAGCAGTTTTATAGGGGCGAATGAGCAGTTCTTC. Amino acid sequence: CASSFIGANEQFF.

The CDR3 reads CASSSGLTWAYEQYF. As DNA, the CDR3 is TGTGCCAGCAGCTCGGGTCTCACGTGGGCCTACGAGCAGTACTTC. The gene calls are TRBV6-2 or TRBV6-3 and TRBJ2-7; unclear D gene. V dropped 6 bases and J dropped 2 bases, with 17 bases sitting between them. Germline CDR1 and CDR2: MNHEY and SVGEGT. This CDR3 is built from 15 residues.

This clonotype has more than one count but fewer than ten. V is TRBV5-1 and J is TRBJ2-5, with no clear D. Trimming shortened V by 0 bases and J by 0 bases, and 12 bases separated the two germline ends. The CDR3 loop spans 16 amino acids. Germline V gene sequence: CDR1 SGHRS, CDR2 YFSETQ. The CDR3 protein is CASSLGGDMYQETQYF. CDR3 coding DNA: TGCGCCAGCAGCTTGGGCGGAGATATGTACCAAGAGACCCAGTACTTC.

V usage is TRBV5-1 and J usage is TRBJ1-3; D unclear. Trimming left V 2 bases short and J 4 bases short, with 10 bases between. The CDR3 has 14 amino acids. Germline V gene lookup returns CDR1 SGHRS and CDR2 YFSETQ. The CDR3 DNA sequence: TGCGCCAGCAGCTTCGAAGGCGCCGGAAACACCATATATTTT. This gives the protein CASSFEGAGNTIYF.

This clonotype was seen more than once but under ten times. This chain links TRBV11-2 with TRBJ2-1; 13 nucleotides line up with TRBD2. Germline CDR1 and CDR2: SGHAT and FQNNGV. V was pared by 5 bases and J by 12 bases, with 7 bases of the junction left unmatched. The CDR3 contains 14 residues. The CDR3 loop reads CASSGRTSGSRQFF. The CDR3 DNA is TGTGCCAGCAGCGGAAGGACTAGCGGGAGTCGGCAGTTCTTC.

This chain connects TRBV3-1 to TRBJ1-4, with 7 bases fitting TRBD1. From germline, CDR1 is LGHDT and CDR2 YNNKEL (reference sequence). The CDR3 totals 14 residues. With 8 bases clipped from V and 4 bases from J, the junction kept 7 bases outside the gene matches. CDR3 protein: CASRRGQLNEKLFF. Written as DNA, the CDR3 is TGTGCCAGCCGCAGGGGACAGCTTAATGAAAAACTGTTTTTT.

This clonotype showed up just a few times. The chain has TRBV4-3 and TRBJ2-1, with unresolved D. The CDR3 spans 14 residues. Germline CDR1 and CDR2: LGHNA and YSLEER. Trimming stripped 0 bases from V and 0 bases from J, with 3 bases between. The chain's CDR3 is CASSQDISYNEQFF. The CDR3 region has the DNA TGCGCCAGCAGCCAAGATATCTCCTACAATGAGCAGTTCTTC.

This chain connects TRBV7-8 to TRBJ2-2; 7 bases are a match to TRBD1. V lost 5 bases and J lost 2; bases outside the gene matches: 8. The CDR3 covers 16 residues. Germline CDR1 and CDR2: SGHVS and FQNEAQ. CDR3 nucleotides: TGTGCCAGCAGCACCCAGACAGGGATCAACACCGGGGAGCTGTTTTTT. The encoded protein is CASSTQTGINTGELFF.

The gene calls are TRBV28 and TRBJ1-6, with TRBD1 matching 7 bases. CDR3 length equals 15 residues. J was trimmed by 8 bases and V by 6 bases; bases with no gene match: 10. Germline CDR1 reads MDHEN; CDR2 reads SYDVKM. The CDR3 loop is CASRTGSGRDSPLHF. The DNA for the CDR3 is TGTGCCAGCAGGACAGGGAGCGGACGGGATTCACCCCTCCACTTT.

This clonotype came up a few times. The V call is TRBV7-8, the J call TRBJ2-7; no reliable D call. CDR3 length: 15 amino acids. V was cut by 1 base and J by 3 bases, with 13 bases left in between. The V gene's germline CDR1 is SGHVS and CDR2 FQNEAQ. CDR3 in DNA: TGTGCCAGCAGCTTAGGGCAGACCAAGATCTACGAGCAGTACTTC. Protein product: CASSLGQTKIYEQYF.

A few counts support this clonotype. The gene calls are TRBV4-1 and TRBJ2-5; D is unresolved. The CDR3 is made up of 14 amino acids. Looked up from germline, CDR1 is MGHRA and CDR2 is YSYEKL. V gave up 1 base and J gave up 1 base, with 7 bases separating them. This CDR3 reads CASSQGRFQETQYF. CDR3 coding DNA: TGCGCCAGCAGCCAAGGCCGCTTCCAAGAGACCCAGTACTTC.

This clonotype was observed a handful of times. CDR3 sequence (DNA): TGCAGTGCCCCGGGGCAGCCTGAGGGATCGTCGCCCCAGCATTTT. Amino acid sequence: CSAPGQPEGSSPQHF. The gene calls are TRBV20-1 and TRBJ1-5; D is possibly TRBD1 (5 bases). CDR3 length: 15 residues. Germline lookup yields CDR1 DFQATT and CDR2 SNEGSKA (reference sequence). V lost 6 bases and J 9 bases, leaving 24 bases between the germline ends.

The chain uses TRBV27 and TRBJ2-7, with D tentatively TRBD2 (5 bases). The CDR3 runs to 13 residues. Germline CDR1 MNHEY, CDR2 SMNVEV (reference sequence). Trimming left V 5 bases short and J 6 bases short, with 14 bases between. In nucleotides, the CDR3 is TGTGCCAGCAGTGACACCACGGGGTCCGAGCAGTACTTC. It translates to CASSDTTGSEQYF.

This clonotype was seen more than once but under ten times. CDR3 region: CASSGTGLYEQYF. CDR3 coding DNA: TGTGCCAGCAGCGGCACAGGGCTCTACGAGCAGTACTTC. This chain uses TRBV7-9 with TRBJ2-7, with D perhaps TRBD1 (6 bases). Trimming took off 5 bases at V and 3 bases at J, with 11 bases between the two ends. Germline assignment: CDR1 SEHNR and CDR2 FQNEAQ (reference sequence). The CDR3 sequence is 13 residues long. Filled out from reference TRBV7-9 and TRBJ2-7, the complete variable domain reads DTGVSQNPRHKITKRGQNVTFRCDPISEHNRLYWYRQTLGQGPEFLTYFQNEAQLEKSRLLSDRFSAERPKGSFSTLEIQRTEQGDSAMYLCASSGTGLYEQYFGPGTRLTVT.

This chain joins TRBV20-1 and TRBJ2-2, with D uncertain. This CDR3 comprises 11 residues. Germline V gene data show CDR1 as DFQATT and CDR2 as SNEGSKA (reference sequence). Trimming pared 3 bases from V and 7 bases from J, leaving 6 bases between. The CDR3: CSARAVGELFF. The DNA for the CDR3 is TGCAGTGCTAGGGCTGTCGGGGAGCTGTTTTTT.

Concerning this clonotype itself: At one end, the junction sequence differs from germline, possibly due to a read error. The V and J genes are TRBV27 and TRBJ2-1; TRBD2 is a possible D gene (5 bases). The CDR3 totals 13 residues. Germline V gene sequence: CDR1 MNHEY, CDR2 SMNVEV (reference sequence). This chain's CDR3 is CASSLISDKVAGF. The CDR3 DNA reads as TGTGCCAGCAGTTTAATCTCTGACAAGGTGGCGGGCTTC.

This clonotype was picked up a small number of times. The chain's CDR3 is CSAPRQGPDTQYF. The CDR3 DNA reads TGCAGTGCCCCCAGACAGGGGCCAGATACGCAGTATTTT. This chain joins TRBV20-1 and TRBJ2-3, with 8 bases identical to TRBD1. CDR1 and CDR2 (germline): DFQATT, SNEGSKA (reference sequence). This CDR3 spans 13 amino acids. V was clipped by 6 bases and J by 4 bases; unmatched bases: 6.

This clonotype occurred a few times. The J gene is TRBJ2-3, the V gene TRBV6-5; tentatively, D is TRBD2 (6 bases). V was trimmed by 0 bases and J by 2 bases, leaving 9 bases between them. This CDR3 region has 15 residues. Germline V gene sequence: CDR1 MNHEY, CDR2 SVGAGI. DNA of the CDR3: TGTGCCAGCAGTTACTCCGGAGGGTACACAGATACGCAGTATTTT. Translated, it gives CASSYSGGYTDTQYF.

This clonotype was seen a single time. J is TRBJ2-5 and V is TRBV2; possibly TRBD1 or TRBD2 for D (7 bases each). Germline assignment: CDR1 SNHLY and CDR2 FYNNEI. The CDR3 is 15 amino acids. The V end lost 4 bases, the J end lost 2 bases, and 14 bases lay between the germline ends. CDR3 bases: TGTGCCAGCAGTGCCCAGGGGGGGATTCAAGAGACCCAGTACTTC. Translation: CASSAQGGIQETQYF.

The V gene is TRBV19, the J gene TRBJ2-2, with 7 nucleotides matching TRBD2. Germline V gene data show CDR1 as LNHDA and CDR2 as SQIVND (reference sequence). V dropped 8 bases and J dropped 8; count of bases not matched to a gene: 11. The CDR3 has 14 residues. The CDR3 DNA sequence: TGTGCCAGTGGTGGGGGGGGAAACGTGGGGGAGCTGTTTTTT. It encodes CASGGGGNVGELFF.